In its sample, the clone carrying this T cell receptor beta chain was seen many times. The target antigen is unknown. The sample is drawn from a study of blood T cells in healthy people across ages. The study's findings and limits: Per-million-T-cell TCR beta diversity fell roughly linearly with age.

Combining a sample-barcoded 5' primer with a J-beta primer mix, a second PCR ran for about 7 to 11 cycles. TCRdb reanalysed the 5' RACE reads using MiXCR and keeps one entry per CDR3 protein. The data contain 650,000 to 700,000 distinct CDR3 sequences, around 50% of them singletons. Germline V gene sequence: CDR1 DFQATT, CDR2 SNEGSKA (reference sequence). The CDR3 loop spans 17 amino acids. V lost 0 bases and J lost 3, with 18 bases in between. Approximately 9.6 milliliters of peripheral blood were drawn from each donor into EDTA-treated tubes. Per sample, no less than 5.5 micrograms of total RNA were extracted.

The source material was blood. The clonotype comes from a woman of 80 years or more in good health. The chain recombines TRBV20-1 with TRBJ2-1; D is ambiguous. DNA for the CDR3: TGCAGTGCTAGAGATGAACCGAGCGATAGAAGCTACAATGAGCAGTTCTTC. Encoded protein: CSARDEPSDRSYNEQFF.